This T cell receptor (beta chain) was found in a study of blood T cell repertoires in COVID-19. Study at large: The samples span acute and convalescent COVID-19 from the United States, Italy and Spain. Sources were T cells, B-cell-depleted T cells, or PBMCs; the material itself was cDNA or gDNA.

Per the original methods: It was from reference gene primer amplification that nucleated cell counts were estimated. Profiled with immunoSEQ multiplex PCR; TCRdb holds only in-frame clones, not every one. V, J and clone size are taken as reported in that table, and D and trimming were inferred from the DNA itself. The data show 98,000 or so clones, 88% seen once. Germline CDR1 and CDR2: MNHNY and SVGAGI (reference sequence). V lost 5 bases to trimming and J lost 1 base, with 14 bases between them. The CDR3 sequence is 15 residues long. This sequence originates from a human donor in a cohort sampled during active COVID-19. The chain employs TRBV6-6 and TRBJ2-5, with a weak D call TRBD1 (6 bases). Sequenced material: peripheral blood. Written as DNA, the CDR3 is TGTGCCAGCAGTCCGTCGACAGGTACCCAAGAGACCCAGTACTTC. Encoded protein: CASSPSTGTQETQYF.